This is a list of T cell receptor beta chains from one sample in a study of immune evolution from preneoplasia to lung adenocarcinoma. Some clones are missing from TCRdb's copy, which holds only in-frame ones; the method was immunoSEQ multiplex PCR. The table lists around 16,000 clones, about 88% of them singletons, with 2.5% to 3% in the top ten. Sequenced material: FFPE invasive lung adenocarcinoma tissue. These receptors were obtained from a person aged 70 to 85 with invasive lung adenocarcinoma. Each CDR3 is given with its conserved first and last residue. A D gene is named only where the DNA matches it firmly. A row's size may be missing; if present it is once, few, many or a size class.

DNA,CDR3,size,D,V,J
TGTGCCAGCAGTTTCCACCAAACACTCAACACTGAAGCTTTCTTT,CASSFHQTLNTEAFF,once,-,TRBV27,TRBJ1-1
TGTGCCAGCACCGAAAGCGGTTTAAGGAACACTGAAGCTTTCTTT,CASTESGLRNTEAFF,-,-,TRBV2,TRBJ1-1
TGTGCCAGCAGTCCGTTGAATTACCAGGGGGCGCGGGGTTTTTCCTACAATGAGCAGTTCTTC,CASSPLNYQGARGFSYNEQFF,-,TRBD1,TRBV28,TRBJ2-1
TGCGCCAGCAGCCGAGCTGGGAATCAGCCCCAGCATTTT,CASSRAGNQPQHF,-,-,TRBV4-1,TRBJ1-5
TGTGCCAGCAGTGGCCTCAGGGGGGCCCAGCATTTT,CASSGLRGAQHF,-,TRBD1,TRBV6-1,TRBJ1-5
TGTGCCAGCAGCAAATTGAGGACAGTGGTCGGCTACACCTTC,CASSKLRTVVGYTF,-,-,TRBV21-1,TRBJ1-2
TGTGCCAGCAGCTCCGGGGCTCGAGGGGGGAATCAGCCCCAGCATTTT,CASSSGARGGNQPQHF,-,-,TRBV28,TRBJ1-5
TGTGCCAGCAGTGAAGCGGGGACAGGGGGTCAGCCCCAGCATTTT,CASSEAGTGGQPQHF,-,TRBD1,TRBV6-1,TRBJ1-5
TGTGCCAGCAGTTTATCGCCCCCCGGGCAGGGGTGGAATCAGCCCCAGCATTTT,CASSLSPPGQGWNQPQHF,-,-,TRBV27,TRBJ1-5
TGCGCCAGTAGGAGCGGGCGGGGGGGCACAGATACGCAGTATTTT,CASRSGRGGTDTQYF,-,TRBD2,TRBV10-2,TRBJ2-3
TGCGCCAGCAGCGAGCCAGGATCGTACGAGCAGTACTTC,CASSEPGSYEQYF,-,-,TRBV10-1,TRBJ2-7
TGTGCCAGCAGCTCCCAGACAGACAGTATTAGGGTGAACTATGGCTACACCTTC,CASSSQTDSIRVNYGYTF,medium-sized,-,TRBV7-9,TRBJ1-2
TGTGCCACCGGCGAGAGCCTGGATATCTCAGATACGCAGTATTTT,CATGESLDISDTQYF,-,-,TRBV15,TRBJ2-3
TGTGCCAGCAGTTCGATCGGGACAGGGGTCTTCTCCTACGAGCAGTACTTC,CASSSIGTGVFSYEQYF,-,TRBD1,TRBV27,TRBJ2-7
TGTGCCAGCAGCTTAACCCTATACGAGCAGTACTTC,CASSLTLYEQYF,-,-,TRBV7-2,TRBJ2-7
TGTGCCAGCAGTGAACTAGCAGAGACCGGGGAGCTGTTTTTT,CASSELAETGELFF,-,-,TRBV2,TRBJ2-2
TGTGCCAGCAGACGGGACTTCTCCTACGAGCAGTACTTC,CASRRDFSYEQYF,-,-,TRBV14,TRBJ2-7
TGTGCCCTCAGGGAGGGAAACAACGTCCTGACTTTC,CALREGNNVLTF,-,TRBD2,TRBV2,TRBJ2-6
TGTGCCAGCAGTCAGACAGCCTCCTACGAGCAGTACTTC,CASSQTASYEQYF,few,-,TRBV28,TRBJ2-7
TGTGCCAGCAGTTACGGGACAGGGTACACCGGGGAGCTGTTTTTT,CASSYGTGYTGELFF,few,TRBD1,TRBV6-6,TRBJ2-2
TGTGCCAGCAGCTCCCGGGTAGGGGAGACCCAGTACTTC,CASSSRVGETQYF,-,-,TRBV7-2,TRBJ2-5
TGTGCCAGCAGTCCGTGGGATGGAAACACCATATATTTT,CASSPWDGNTIYF,few,-,TRBV28,TRBJ1-3
TGTGCCAGCTCACCAGCTGGGATTGAGACCGGGGAGCTGTTTTTT,CASSPAGIETGELFF,once,-,TRBV18,TRBJ2-2
TGTGCCAGCAGTGTACGGGAGTTGGCAGATACGCAGTATTTT,CASSVRELADTQYF,-,-,TRBV2,TRBJ2-3
TGTGCCAGCAGTTACGGGGCTAGCGGACAATACGAGCAGTACTTC,CASSYGASGQYEQYF,-,TRBD2,TRBV6-5,TRBJ2-7
TGCGCCAGCAGCGGTAGGACGGGTCAAGAGACCCAGTACTTC,CASSGRTGQETQYF,-,-,TRBV5-1,TRBJ2-5
TGTGCCAGCCGGGGACAGGTGAACACTGAAGCTTTCTTT,CASRGQVNTEAFF,few,TRBD1,TRBV28,TRBJ1-1
TGCAGCGTTGAAGTTAGCGGGACCAGCACAGATACGCAGTATTTT,CSVEVSGTSTDTQYF,-,TRBD2,TRBV29-1,TRBJ2-3
TGTGCCAGCAGTATGGACAGGGGTCGCGAGCAGTACTTC,CASSMDRGREQYF,-,TRBD1,TRBV2,TRBJ2-7
TGTGCCAGCAGCTTAGGGTGGGGGACTGAAGCTTTCTTT,CASSLGWGTEAFF,-,-,TRBV7-8,TRBJ1-1
TGCGCCAGCAGCTTGGGCGGGGGGCCTAGCACAGATACGCAGTATTTT,CASSLGGGPSTDTQYF,-,TRBD2,TRBV5-1,TRBJ2-3
TGTGCCTGGACTGGGCCGTCCTACGAGCAGTACTTC,CAWTGPSYEQYF,-,-,TRBV30,TRBJ2-7
TGTGCCAGCAGCCGCGGGGAGGGGACTAGCACAGATACGCAGTATTTT,CASSRGEGTSTDTQYF,-,TRBD2,TRBV7-6,TRBJ2-3
TGTGCCAGCAGCTTATCTGTGTCGCAGGGCGGCACTGAAGCTTTCTTT,CASSLSVSQGGTEAFF,-,-,TRBV7-8,TRBJ1-1
TGTGCCAGCAGTTTTAGCGGGAGAGGGTACGAGCAGTACTTC,CASSFSGRGYEQYF,-,TRBD2,TRBV28,TRBJ2-7
TGTGCCAGCAGTTTAGAGGGGGGAGCTCGGGGCACAGATACGCAGTATTTT,CASSLEGGARGTDTQYF,-,-,TRBV27,TRBJ2-3
TGTGCCAGCAGCCCCCAGGGGAATGAAAAACTGTTTTTT,CASSPQGNEKLFF,-,-,TRBV4-2,TRBJ1-4
TGTGCCAGCAAACTAGCGGGGTCCCTCACAGATACGCAGTATTTT,CASKLAGSLTDTQYF,once,TRBD2,TRBV28,TRBJ2-3
TGTGCCATCAGGGGGACAGCCTCTGGAAACACCATATATTTT,CAIRGTASGNTIYF,-,TRBD1,TRBV10-3,TRBJ1-3
TGCGCCAGCAGTGAGATAGGAGGAGGTTCTAACTATGGCTACACCTTC,CASSEIGGGSNYGYTF,-,-,TRBV10-2,TRBJ1-2
TGTGCCAGCAGTTTGGGGTGGGAGCAGTTCTTC,CASSLGWEQFF,-,-,TRBV28,TRBJ2-1
TGTGCCAGCAGTTTACCCGGTGGAGAGACCCAGTACTTC,CASSLPGGETQYF,-,-,TRBV28,TRBJ2-5
TGTGCCAGCAGTCCCGGGACAGGGTCTGGAAACACCATATATTTT,CASSPGTGSGNTIYF,-,TRBD1,TRBV2,TRBJ1-3
TGTGCCAGCAGCTTAACTAGCTCCTACGAGCAGTACTTC,CASSLTSSYEQYF,-,-,TRBV7-2,TRBJ2-7
TGTGCCAGTAGTATAGGCTTTGGGGGCGCCTACAATGAGCAGTTCTTC,CASSIGFGGAYNEQFF,-,-,TRBV19,TRBJ2-1
TGTGCCAGCAGTCGTAGCGGGTACAATGAGCAGTTCTTC,CASSRSGYNEQFF,once,TRBD2,TRBV28,TRBJ2-1
TGTGCCAGCAGCTTGGACAGGGGTGGGGAGACCCAGTACTTC,CASSLDRGGETQYF,-,TRBD1,TRBV5-4,TRBJ2-5
TGCGCCAGCAGCCAAGAAGGACTAGCTTCGTGGGAGACCCAGTACTTC,CASSQEGLASWETQYF,-,TRBD2,TRBV4-1,TRBJ2-5
TGTGCCAGCAGTTTAGCCGGGACAGGGGACTACGAGCAGTACTTC,CASSLAGTGDYEQYF,-,TRBD1,TRBV27,TRBJ2-7
TGTGCCAGCTCACCCGGACAGGCCTCTGGAAACACCATATATTTT,CASSPGQASGNTIYF,-,TRBD1,TRBV18,TRBJ1-3
TGCGCCAGCAGCTTAACCGGGGGGCCCACAGATACGCAGTATTTT,CASSLTGGPTDTQYF,-,-,TRBV5-1,TRBJ2-3
TGTGCCAGCAGTGAAGGGCAAGGACCAGATACGCAGTATTTT,CASSEGQGPDTQYF,-,-,TRBV6-1,TRBJ2-3
TGTGCCAGCAGCGCTGGGGACAGCAATCAGCCCCAGCATTTT,CASSAGDSNQPQHF,-,-,TRBV9,TRBJ1-5